A single sample gave rise to the 9 T cell receptor beta chains below, sequenced in a study of CD8 T cells in Susac syndrome. Reverse transcription of about 0.5 to 1 ug RNA was carried out with random hexamers. TCRdb called the immunoSEQ multiplex PCR reads again in MiXCR, with one record for every CDR3 protein. The sample has roughly 180,000 distinct CDR3 sequences; over 85% are singletons. The sequenced sample was CD4+ T cells from PBMCs. These receptors came from a human donor in good health.

The gene calls are TRBV27 and TRBJ1-5; D is uncertain. Looked up from germline, CDR1 is MNHEY and CDR2 is SMNVEV (reference sequence). The length of the CDR3 is 16 residues. The V end lost 4 bases, the J end lost 2 bases, and 15 bases lay between the germline ends. The CDR3 DNA is TGTGCCAGCAGTTCGGCGGCCGCCTGGGGCAATCAGCCCCAGCATTTT. Protein: CASSSAAAWGNQPQHF.

The table lists this clonotype with a count of one. The chain recombines TRBV28 with TRBJ2-4; no clear D. Germline V CDR1 and CDR2: MDHEN, SYDVKM. The CDR3 runs to 16 residues. Trimming shortened V by 3 bases and J by 0 bases, and 12 bases separated the two germline ends. This CDR3 reads CASSFGLVLAKNIQYF. DNA of the CDR3: TGTGCCAGCAGTTTCGGGCTAGTTTTAGCCAAAAACATTCAGTACTTC.

The rearrangement links TRBV30 to TRBJ2-7; D is unclear. The CDR3 extends over 11 amino acids. CDR1 is GTSNPN, CDR2 SVGIG, per germline (reference sequence). CDR3 amino acids: CASTEDYEQYF. CDR3 nucleotide sequence: TGTGCTTCCACGGAAGACTACGAGCAGTACTTC.

The V call is TRBV7-2, the J call TRBJ1-1; TRBD1 aligns across 9 bases. CDR3 length: 15 amino acids. The germline gives CDR1 SGHTA, CDR2 FQGNSA. With V trimmed by 5 bases and J by 4 bases, 8 bases remained unmatched. CDR3 in DNA: TGTGCCAGCAGCCTGACAGGGGGAGGTGGCACTGAAGCTTTCTTT. Translation: CASSLTGGGGTEAFF.

The gene calls are TRBV20-1 and TRBJ2-5; D uncertain. CDR3 length: 11 residues. Trimming left V 3 bases short and J 1 base short, with 3 bases between. CDR1 DFQATT and CDR2 SNEGSKA come from the germline V gene (reference sequence). The CDR3 loop is CSASVQETQYF. Here the CDR3 DNA reads TGCAGTGCTAGCGTCCAAGAGACCCAGTACTTC.

The genes are TRBV20-1 and TRBJ2-7; TRBD1 agrees at 7 bases. This CDR3 has 11 amino acids. Germline CDR1 is DFQATT and CDR2 is SNEGSKA (reference sequence). V shed 6 bases and J 7 bases; nucleotides not matched to a gene: 6. The DNA of the CDR3 is TGCAGTGCCCAAGACAGGGTTGAGCAGTACTTC. Protein: CSAQDRVEQYF.

The V gene is TRBV28, the J gene TRBJ2-1, with TRBD2 matching over 12 bases. This CDR3 region has 14 residues. V was clipped by 3 bases and J by 9 bases; unmatched bases: 3. Germline V CDR1 and CDR2: MDHEN, SYDVKM. The CDR3: CASSFRLAGVEQFF. The CDR3 bases are TGTGCCAGCAGTTTTAGACTAGCGGGAGTTGAGCAGTTCTTC.

J is TRBJ2-1 and V is TRBV28; D is perhaps TRBD2 (5 bases). Germline lookup yields CDR1 MDHEN and CDR2 SYDVKM. The germline V and J ends were trimmed by 5 bases and 3 bases, with 14 bases remaining between them. The CDR3 spans 15 residues. Written as DNA, the CDR3 is TGTGCCAGCAGTCCGCTAGCCCCGCGCTACAATGAGCAGTTCTTC. Encoded protein: CASSPLAPRYNEQFF.

The CDR3 here is CASKRTRESNEQFF. The CDR3, as DNA: TGTGCCAGCAAAAGGACTAGAGAGTCCAATGAGCAGTTCTTC. The genes are TRBV6-5 and TRBJ2-1; 7 bases map to TRBD2. Germline V CDR1 and CDR2: MNHEY, SVGAGI. V trimming: 7 bases; J trimming: 6 bases; junction bases outside the gene matches: 9. The CDR3 length is 14 residues.